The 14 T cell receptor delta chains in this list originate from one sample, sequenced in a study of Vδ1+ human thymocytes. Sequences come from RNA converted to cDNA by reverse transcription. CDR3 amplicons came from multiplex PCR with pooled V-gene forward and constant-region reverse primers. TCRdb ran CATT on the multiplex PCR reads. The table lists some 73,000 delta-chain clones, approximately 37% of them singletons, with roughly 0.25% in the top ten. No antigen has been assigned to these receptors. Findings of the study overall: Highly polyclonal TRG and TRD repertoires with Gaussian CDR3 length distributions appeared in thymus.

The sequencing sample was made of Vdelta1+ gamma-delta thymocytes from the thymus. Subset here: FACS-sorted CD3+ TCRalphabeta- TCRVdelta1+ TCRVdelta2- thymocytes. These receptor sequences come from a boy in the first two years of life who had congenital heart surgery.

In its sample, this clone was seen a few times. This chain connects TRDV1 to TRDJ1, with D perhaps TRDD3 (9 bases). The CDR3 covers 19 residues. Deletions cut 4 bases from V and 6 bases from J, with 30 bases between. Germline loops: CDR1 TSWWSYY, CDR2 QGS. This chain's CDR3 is CALGALPSRSRTGGNKLIF. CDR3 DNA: TGTGCTCTTGGGGCCCTTCCTAGTAGGTCCCGTACTGGGGGAAATAAACTCATCTTT.

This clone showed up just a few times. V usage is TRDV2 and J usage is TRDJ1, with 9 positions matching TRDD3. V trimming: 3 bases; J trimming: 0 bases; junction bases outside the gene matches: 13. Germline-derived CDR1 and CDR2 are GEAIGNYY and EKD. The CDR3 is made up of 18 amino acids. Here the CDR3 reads CACDLPLGEDGDTDKLIF. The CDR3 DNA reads TGTGCCTGTGACCTTCCACTGGGGGAGGATGGGGACACCGATAAACTCATCTTT.

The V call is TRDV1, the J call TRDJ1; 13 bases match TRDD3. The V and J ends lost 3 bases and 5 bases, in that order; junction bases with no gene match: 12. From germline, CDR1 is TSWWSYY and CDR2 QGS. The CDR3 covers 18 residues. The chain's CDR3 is CALGDYFPDWGIRDKLIF. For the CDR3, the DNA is TGTGCTCTTGGGGATTATTTCCCCGACTGGGGGATACGTGATAAACTCATCTTT.

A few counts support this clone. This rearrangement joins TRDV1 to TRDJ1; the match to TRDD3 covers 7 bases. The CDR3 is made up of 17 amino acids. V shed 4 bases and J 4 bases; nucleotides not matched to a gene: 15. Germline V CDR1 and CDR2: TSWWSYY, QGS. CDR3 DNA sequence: TGTGCTCTTGGGGCTGAGCCTTCGTGCTGGGGGTTCGATAAACTCATCTTT. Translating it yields CALGAEPSCWGFDKLIF.

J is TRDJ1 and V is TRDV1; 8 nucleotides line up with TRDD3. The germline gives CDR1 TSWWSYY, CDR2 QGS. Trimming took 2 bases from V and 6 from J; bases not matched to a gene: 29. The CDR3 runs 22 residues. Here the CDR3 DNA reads TGTGCTCTTGGGGAATTGGCCCCCCTTCCCTACTGGGGGGACCCCTTTAACCATAAACTCATCTTT. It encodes CALGELAPLPYWGDPFNHKLIF.

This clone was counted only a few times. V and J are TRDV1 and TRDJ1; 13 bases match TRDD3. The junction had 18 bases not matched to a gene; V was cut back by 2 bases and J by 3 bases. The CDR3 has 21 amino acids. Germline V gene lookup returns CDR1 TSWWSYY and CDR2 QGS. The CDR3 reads CALGEKSPHWGIRMASDKLIF. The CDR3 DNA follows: TGTGCTCTTGGGGAAAAGAGTCCACACTGGGGGATACGCATGGCTTCCGATAAACTCATCTTT.

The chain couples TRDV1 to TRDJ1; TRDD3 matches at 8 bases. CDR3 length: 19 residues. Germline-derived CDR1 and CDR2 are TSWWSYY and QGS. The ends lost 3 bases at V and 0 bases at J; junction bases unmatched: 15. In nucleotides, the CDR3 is TGTGCTCTTGGGGAGCGCATCCTACCCACTGGGGGCAACACCGATAAACTCATCTTT. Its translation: CALGERILPTGGNTDKLIF.

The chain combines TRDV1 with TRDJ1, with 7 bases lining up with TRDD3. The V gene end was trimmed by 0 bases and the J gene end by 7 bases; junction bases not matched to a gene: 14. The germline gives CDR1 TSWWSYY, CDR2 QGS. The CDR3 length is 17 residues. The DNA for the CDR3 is TGTGCTCTTGGGGAACTATTCCTGGGGGCCGAATACTCTAAACTCATCTTT. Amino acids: CALGELFLGAEYSKLIF.

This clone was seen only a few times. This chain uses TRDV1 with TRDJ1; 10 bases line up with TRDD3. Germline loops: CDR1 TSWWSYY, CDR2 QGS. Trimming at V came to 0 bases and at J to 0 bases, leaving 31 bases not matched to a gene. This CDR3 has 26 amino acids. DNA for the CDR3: TGTGCTCTTGGGGAACTAGGGAGTAAGCTCCTACCCCTCGACAGGGGGATACGCTCCGACACCGATAAACTCATCTTT. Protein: CALGELGSKLLPLDRGIRSDTDKLIF.

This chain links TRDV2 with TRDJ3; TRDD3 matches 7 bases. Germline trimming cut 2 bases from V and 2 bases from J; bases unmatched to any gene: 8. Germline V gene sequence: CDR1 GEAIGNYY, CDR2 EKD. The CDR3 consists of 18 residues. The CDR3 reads CACDITGAQAWDTRQMFF. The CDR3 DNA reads TGTGCCTGTGACATTACTGGGGCCCAAGCCTGGGACACCCGACAGATGTTTTTC.

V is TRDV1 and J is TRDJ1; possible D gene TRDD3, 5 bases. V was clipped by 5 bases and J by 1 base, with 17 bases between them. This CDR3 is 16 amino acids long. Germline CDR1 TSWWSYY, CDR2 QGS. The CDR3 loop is CALGNRGGTCTDKLIF. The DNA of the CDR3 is TGTGCTCTTGGGAACCGGGGAGGAACATGCACCGATAAACTCATCTTT.

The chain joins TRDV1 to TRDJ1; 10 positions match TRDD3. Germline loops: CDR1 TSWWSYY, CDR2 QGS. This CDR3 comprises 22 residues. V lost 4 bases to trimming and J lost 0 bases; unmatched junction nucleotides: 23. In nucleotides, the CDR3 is TGTGCTCTTGGGGGTTCTTTCTTTCCAACTTTACTGGGGGATGCGTACACCGATAAACTCATCTTT. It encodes CALGGSFFPTLLGDAYTDKLIF.

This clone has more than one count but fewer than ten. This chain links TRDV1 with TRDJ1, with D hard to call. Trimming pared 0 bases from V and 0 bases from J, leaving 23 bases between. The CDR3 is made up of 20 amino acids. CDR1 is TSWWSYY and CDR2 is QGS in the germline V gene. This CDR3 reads CALGELRRWAPTQYTDKLIF. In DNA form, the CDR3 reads TGTGCTCTTGGGGAACTTCGTCGGTGGGCCCCCACCCAATACACCGATAAACTCATCTTT.

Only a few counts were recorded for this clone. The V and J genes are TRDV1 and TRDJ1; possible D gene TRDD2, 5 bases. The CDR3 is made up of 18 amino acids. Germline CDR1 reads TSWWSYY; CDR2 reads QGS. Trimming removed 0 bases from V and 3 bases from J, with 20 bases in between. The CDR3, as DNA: TGTGCTCTTGGGGAACTAGACCTACAACAGTTGTGGTCCGATAAACTCATCTTT. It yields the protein CALGELDLQQLWSDKLIF.